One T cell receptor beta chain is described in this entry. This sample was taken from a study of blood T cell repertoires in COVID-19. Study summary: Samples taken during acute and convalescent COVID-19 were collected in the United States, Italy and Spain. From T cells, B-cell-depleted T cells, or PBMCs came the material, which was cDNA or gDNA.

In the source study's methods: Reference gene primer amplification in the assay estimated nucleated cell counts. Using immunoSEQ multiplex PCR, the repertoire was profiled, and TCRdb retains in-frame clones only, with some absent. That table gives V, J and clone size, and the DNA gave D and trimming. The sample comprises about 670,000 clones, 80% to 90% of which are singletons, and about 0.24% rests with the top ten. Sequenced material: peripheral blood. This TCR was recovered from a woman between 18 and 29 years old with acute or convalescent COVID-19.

The CDR3, as DNA: TGTGCCAGCAGCCAATCGACAGGGGCGAGGAGCTACACCTTC. Translating it yields CASSQSTGARSYTF. The rearrangement uses TRBV3-1 (or the pseudogene TRBV3-2) and TRBJ1-2, with 8 bases lining up with TRBD1. Germline V gene sequence: CDR1 LGHDT, CDR2 YNNKEL (reference sequence). CDR3 length equals 14 residues. V shed 2 bases, J shed 9 bases, and the junction held 8 bases outside the gene matches.